This entry concerns a single T cell receptor beta chain. It has no known antigen specificity. Base qualities are not at hand, and no much larger clone is one base apart. This specimen belongs to a study of chemoradiotherapy in HPV16-positive cancers (dated by TCRdb to the early 2020s). Background for the entire study: Candidate HPV-specific T-cell clones and common TCR motifs were defined through functional T-cell assays on cells from two HPV16-positive patients. The study asked whether T-cell immunity to the HPV oncoproteins E6 and E7 changes during chemoradiotherapy and whether this immunity affects survival. The candidate HPV-specific TCRs and motifs were then tracked in TCR repertoires from around 86 patients with HPV-related cancers.

The CDR3 goes from the cysteine to the phenylalanine over 14 residues. The CDR3 DNA has 42 bases and is translated from base 1. Trimmed from V: 2 bases; trimmed from J: 7 bases; junction bases lacking a gene match: 6. CDR1 and CDR2, looked up from the germline V gene, are SGDLS and YYNGEE. Because repertoires were sampled repeatedly during chemoradiotherapy, clonal expansion in the tumor microenvironment could be followed. The study at large found these results: Improved recurrence-free survival in HPV16-positive patients was associated with expansion of HPV-responsive T cells during chemoradiotherapy. The functional definition of HPV-specific T cells came from only a couple of HPV16-positive patients, and the survival association was reported for HPV16-positive patients. Expansion of candidate HPV-specific clones and E7-related TCR motifs was observed in the tumor microenvironment during treatment, whereas no such expansion was observed for non-HPV-specific T cells.

To prepare the library, the immunoSEQ multiplex PCR assay was applied. The table comes from immuneACCESS by way of TCRdb, which keeps in-frame sequences with V and J called. Part of the clones is missing from these tables; in studies checked, under half for an unresolved V gene and the rest for unknown reasons. The sample yields tens of thousands of clones; roughly nine tenths were counted once. The biggest ten clones account for roughly 4.3% of the sample. This TCR derives from a human donor with HPV-associated anogenital cancer. The sequenced sample was blood, obtained from a patient who underwent chemoradiotherapy. The chain employs TRBV9 and TRBJ2-1; 7 central nucleotides agree with TRBD2. The CDR3 reads as follows: CASSVGGRVNEQFF. The sequenced DNA is TGTGCCAGCAGCGTGGGAGGGAGGGTTAATGAGCAGTTCTTC.